Given below is one T cell receptor beta chain in context. This same CDR3 is encoded by further DNA sequences in the sample. The data were obtained in a study of cytomegalovirus exposure and HLA in healthy donors. At the level of the study: Earlier, 110 million or so unique TCR beta sequences were recovered from around 200 million T cells by an analysis.

All the people who gave samples were healthy bone marrow donors. The V and J ends lost 0 bases and 5 bases respectively, with 10 bases between them. The CDR3 totals 14 residues. CDR1 and CDR2 from the germline V gene are SEHNR and FQNEAQ (reference sequence). The PCR made use of 60 Vbeta and 13 Jbeta primers. The table came from immunoSEQ multiplex PCR; TCRdb's copy has only in-frame clones and leaves some out. This table holds about 230,000 clones, over 65% found once. The sample taken for sequencing was PBMCs. The sequence came from a woman aged 55-69 years in good health and CMV-seropositive. V and J are TRBV7-9 and TRBJ2-5; the D gene is possibly TRBD2 (6 bases). CDR3 region: CASSLAGGGETQYF. In DNA, the CDR3 is TGTGCCAGCAGCTTAGCGGGAGGTGGTGAGACCCAGTACTTC.